The 31 T cell receptor beta chains reported below all come from one sample, sequenced in a study of PD-L1 blockade in urothelial cancer. This table comes from immunoSEQ multiplex PCR, and its TCRdb copy is limited to in-frame clones, with some not included. The repertoire holds about 120,000 clones, with 80% to 90% as singletons. The time point: peripheral blood 6 weeks after treatment start. The starting material was PBMCs, obtained around atezolizumab (anti-PD-L1) treatment. Receptor source: a man in his fifties or sixties with urothelial cancer.

This CDR3 is CASSLRGLAGTDTQYF. The CDR3 nucleotides read TGTGCCAGCAGTCTGAGGGGGCTAGCGGGGACAGATACGCAGTATTTT. V gene TRBV5-4 combines with J gene TRBJ2-3, with 9 bases lining up with TRBD2. The trim removed 5 bases at V and 3 bases at J, leaving 10 bases unmatched. Germline loops: CDR1 SGHNT, CDR2 YYREEE (reference sequence). This CDR3 region has 16 residues.

The chain has TRBV11-2 and TRBJ2-1; the D is unclear. The CDR3 has 15 residues. Looked up from germline, CDR1 is SGHAT and CDR2 is FQNNGV. Trimming removed 3 bases from V and 0 bases from J, with 9 bases in between. Here the CDR3 reads CASSFSSSSYNEQFF. CDR3 bases: TGTGCCAGCAGCTTTAGCAGTTCCTCCTACAATGAGCAGTTCTTC. The full variable domain, rest sourced from reference TRBV11-2 and TRBJ2-1, is EAGVAQSPRYKIIEKRQSVAFWCNPISGHATLYWYQQILGQGPKLLIQFQNNGVVDDSQLPKDRFSAERLKGVDSTLKIQPAKLEDSAVYLCASSFSSSSYNEQFFGPGTRLTVL.

This clone was found a few times. The chain links TRBV28 to TRBJ1-4, with D tentatively TRBD1 (6 bases). CDR1 MDHEN and CDR2 SYDVKM come from the germline V gene. V was shortened by 4 bases and J by 10 bases, with 13 bases between the two germline ends. This CDR3 is built from 13 residues. The CDR3 coding sequence is TGTGCCAGCAGTTCGGGACAAGGCGGAAAACTGTTTTTT. It specifies CASSSGQGGKLFF.

V gene TRBV10-1 combines with J gene TRBJ2-7, with 13 bases that match TRBD2. Germline V lookup: CDR1 WNHNN, CDR2 SYGVQD (reference sequence). This CDR3 has 16 amino acids. The V gene end was trimmed by 4 bases and the J gene end by 6 bases; junction bases not matched to a gene: 9. The CDR3 is CASSGPGTSGIGEQYF. CDR3 nucleotides: TGCGCCAGCAGTGGTCCCGGGACTAGCGGGATCGGCGAGCAGTACTTC.

V is TRBV28 and J is TRBJ1-5, with D possibly being TRBD1 (5 bases). The germline V and J ends were trimmed by 7 bases and 2 bases, with 15 bases remaining between them. Germline V CDR1 and CDR2: MDHEN, SYDVKM. CDR3 size: 15 residues. CDR3 nucleotides: TGTGCCAGCATGACTAGGGGTGAGGGCAATCAGCCCCAGCATTTT. Protein product: CASMTRGEGNQPQHF.

The count of this clone is one. This chain connects TRBV5-4 to TRBJ1-1; no firm D call. The CDR3 sequence is 15 residues long. V gave up 4 bases and J gave up 0 bases, with 13 bases separating them. Germline values: CDR1 SGHNT, CDR2 YYREEE (reference sequence). The CDR3 loop reads CASSPAATLNTEAFF. CDR3 DNA sequence: TGTGCCAGCAGCCCCGCGGCGACCCTGAACACTGAAGCTTTCTTT.

The V call is TRBV5-1, the J call TRBJ2-6; D remains unclear. This CDR3 is 14 amino acids long. V was pared by 2 bases and J by 0 bases, with 3 bases between. CDR1 and CDR2 from the germline V gene are SGHRS and YFSETQ. CDR3 residues: CASSFVSGANVLTF. The CDR3 bases are TGCGCCAGCAGCTTCGTCTCTGGGGCCAACGTCCTGACTTTC.

A few counts support this clone. The V and J genes are TRBV11-2 and TRBJ1-2, with TRBD1 as a possible D gene (6 bases). This CDR3 contains 14 residues. Germline values: CDR1 SGHAT, CDR2 FQNNGV. Trimming pared 5 bases from V and 4 bases from J, leaving 14 bases between. CDR3 coding DNA: TGTGCCAGCAGCCTAGCCGGACAGTCCTATGGCTACACCTTC. Encoded protein: CASSLAGQSYGYTF.

This rearrangement joins TRBV19 to TRBJ2-3; D is unclear. Germline-derived CDR1 and CDR2 are LNHDA and SQIVND (reference sequence). Trimming pared 8 bases from V and 3 bases from J, leaving 12 bases between. The CDR3 runs to 13 residues. Written as DNA, the CDR3 is TGTGCCAGTTCGACCCGGCGGACAGATACGCAGTATTTT. Amino acids: CASSTRRTDTQYF. Filled out from reference TRBV19 and TRBJ2-3, the complete variable domain reads DGGITQSPKYLFRKEGQNVTLSCEQNLNHDAMYWYRQDPGQGLRLIYYSQIVNDFQKGDIAEGYSVSREKKESFPLTVTSAQKNPTAFYLCASSTRRTDTQYFGPGTRLTVL.

The chain employs TRBV6-1 and TRBJ1-1, with a tentative D call TRBD1 (5 bases). Germline V CDR1 and CDR2: MNHNS, SASEGT. The CDR3 is 15 residues long. V was pared by 6 bases and J by 5 bases, with 19 bases between. For the CDR3, the DNA is TGTGCCAGCAGGGCCCCTAGCGGGGGTCGGACTGAAGCTTTCTTT. It encodes CASRAPSGGRTEAFF.

J is TRBJ1-5 and V is TRBV5-1; the match to TRBD1 covers 7 bases. The CDR3 has 17 residues. Germline V gene sequence: CDR1 SGHRS, CDR2 YFSETQ. The junction had 14 bases not matched to a gene; V was cut back by 4 bases and J by 4 bases. As DNA, the CDR3 is TGCGCCAGCAGCCCCACAGGGGTTGTTTTCGGGAATCAGCCCCAGCATTTT. It yields the protein CASSPTGVVFGNQPQHF.

The V call is TRBV6-5, the J call TRBJ1-6, with TRBD1 matching over 8 bases. With V trimmed by 2 bases and J by 7 bases, 7 bases remained unmatched. The CDR3 is made up of 16 amino acids. Per the germline V gene, CDR1 is MNHEY and CDR2 is SVGAGI. The CDR3 DNA reads as TGTGCCAGCAGTTACGAAGCAGGGGGCGTAAATTCACCCCTCCACTTT. Amino acid sequence: CASSYEAGGVNSPLHF.

V gene TRBV28 combines with J gene TRBJ2-3; no reliable D call. V lost 2 bases and J 4 bases, leaving 7 bases between the germline ends. There are 13 residues in the CDR3. Germline V gene lookup returns CDR1 MDHEN and CDR2 SYDVKM. The CDR3 nucleotides read TGTGCCAGCAGTTTAAGAGGTCCAGATACGCAGTATTTT. It specifies CASSLRGPDTQYF.

This clone was detected once. Other DNA sequences from this sample encode an identical CDR3 as well. This sequence joins TRBV20-1 and TRBJ2-7, with 7 bases that match TRBD1. CDR1 DFQATT and CDR2 SNEGSKA come from the germline V gene (reference sequence). V was clipped by 6 bases and J by 3 bases; unmatched bases: 2. The CDR3 covers 11 residues. The CDR3 protein is CSARDSYEQYF. CDR3 coding DNA: TGCAGTGCGAGGGACAGCTACGAGCAGTACTTC.

This chain connects TRBV18 to TRBJ2-3, with 9 positions matching TRBD1. Germline V lookup: CDR1 KGHSH, CDR2 LQKENI. J gave up 1 base and V 4 bases, and 6 bases lay outside the gene matches. CDR3 size: 16 residues. CDR3 protein: CASSRQTGGGTDTQYF. In nucleotides, the CDR3 is TGTGCCAGCTCACGCCAGACAGGGGGGGGCACAGATACGCAGTATTTT.

This clone has only a few counts. The rearrangement uses TRBV6-5 and TRBJ1-5; D unresolved. Germline lookup yields CDR1 MNHEY and CDR2 SVGAGI. V dropped 0 bases and J dropped 3 bases, with 6 bases sitting between them. This CDR3 region has 14 residues. CDR3 sequence reads: CASSYSQNNQPQHF. The CDR3 nucleotides read TGTGCCAGCAGTTACTCGCAGAACAATCAGCCCCAGCATTTT.

The rearrangement uses TRBV5-1 and TRBJ2-3; the match to TRBD2 covers 8 bases. The CDR3 is made up of 15 amino acids. V dropped 5 bases and J dropped 2; count of bases not matched to a gene: 7. Germline CDR1 and CDR2: SGHRS and YFSETQ. The DNA of the CDR3 is TGCGCCAGCAGGACGGGGGGGCGTGTCACAGATACGCAGTATTTT. Amino acid sequence: CASRTGGRVTDTQYF.

This rearrangement joins TRBV11-1 to TRBJ2-5; 13 positions match TRBD2. The junction had 7 bases not matched to a gene; V was cut back by 5 bases and J by 4 bases. The CDR3 sequence is 16 residues long. Germline V gene data show CDR1 as SGHAT and CDR2 as FQDESV (reference sequence). The CDR3 loop reads CASSRTSGGLGETQYF. DNA of the CDR3: TGTGCCAGCAGCCGGACTAGCGGGGGATTAGGAGAGACCCAGTACTTC.

The CDR3 spells CASSLGGASGGDEQYF. The CDR3 DNA sequence: TGCGCCAGCAGCTTGGGAGGGGCTAGCGGAGGCGACGAGCAGTACTTC. This rearrangement joins TRBV5-1 to TRBJ2-7; 7 bases are shared with TRBD2. With 0 bases clipped from V and 5 bases from J, the junction kept 11 bases outside the gene matches. In germline, CDR1 is SGHRS, CDR2 YFSETQ. CDR3 size: 16 residues.

This clone was seen more than once but under ten times. The chain carries TRBV6-6 and TRBJ1-4; the D is unclear. CDR3 length equals 14 residues. Germline V gene data show CDR1 as MNHNY and CDR2 as SVGAGI (reference sequence). Trimming pared 2 bases from V and 7 bases from J, leaving 11 bases between. The CDR3 sequence is CASSYKAEGEKLFF. CDR3 in DNA: TGTGCCAGCAGTTACAAGGCAGAGGGTGAAAAACTGTTTTTT.

The V call is TRBV2, the J call TRBJ2-7; D might be TRBD2 (5 bases). This CDR3 is built from 13 residues. V gave up 4 bases and J gave up 3 bases, with 10 bases separating them. Germline loops: CDR1 SNHLY, CDR2 FYNNEI. The CDR3 coding sequence is TGTGCCAGCAGTGCCCCCGGGGTCTACGAGCAGTACTTC. As protein: CASSAPGVYEQYF.

J is TRBJ2-7 and V is TRBV6-5; 7 nucleotides agree with TRBD1. V trimming: 0 bases; J trimming: 5 bases; junction bases outside the gene matches: 7. Germline-derived CDR1 and CDR2 are MNHEY and SVGAGI. This CDR3 spans 15 amino acids. CDR3 in amino acids: CASSYSSGQGDEQYF. CDR3 bases: TGTGCCAGCAGTTACTCCTCTGGGCAGGGGGACGAGCAGTACTTC.

Only a few counts were recorded for this clone. The V gene is TRBV7-2, the J gene TRBJ1-6; 8 bases fit TRBD1. The CDR3 runs to 14 residues. Germline V CDR1 and CDR2: SGHTA, FQGNSA. V shed 4 bases and J 10 bases; nucleotides not matched to a gene: 6. The CDR3 DNA reads as TGTGCCAGCAGCTCGGGACAGGTGGGATCACCCCTCCACTTT. Translation gives CASSSGQVGSPLHF.

The DNA of the CDR3 is TGTGCCAGCAGTTACGCAGGGGACAGGCCACCGGAGCTGTTTTTT. It yields the protein CASSYAGDRPPELFF. The rearrangement joins TRBV6-5 to TRBJ2-2; TRBD1 matches 8 bases. In germline, CDR1 is MNHEY, CDR2 SVGAGI. This CDR3 contains 15 residues. Trimming removed 2 bases from V and 10 bases from J; junction bases left unmatched: 9.

This clone was picked up one time. The chain uses TRBV11-2 and TRBJ2-7, with 9 nucleotides matching TRBD2. V shed 5 bases and J 5 bases; nucleotides not matched to a gene: 10. CDR1 is SGHAT and CDR2 is FQNNGV in the germline V gene. The CDR3 contains 15 residues. This chain's CDR3 is CASSIPPSGTNEQYF. As DNA, the CDR3 is TGTGCCAGCAGCATCCCCCCTAGCGGGACAAACGAGCAGTACTTC.

V usage is TRBV6-6 and J usage is TRBJ1-3; maybe TRBD1 (5 bases). Trimming cost V 6 bases and J 3 bases, with 12 bases left between them. The length of the CDR3 is 14 residues. CDR1 MNHNY and CDR2 SVGAGI come from the germline V gene (reference sequence). The CDR3 bases are TGTGCCAGCAGATCCGGGGGGGTTGGAAACACCATATATTTT. As protein: CASRSGGVGNTIYF.

The rearrangement joins TRBV6-6 to TRBJ1-5; D might be TRBD1 (6 bases). Germline loops: CDR1 MNHNY, CDR2 SVGAGI (reference sequence). The CDR3 has 14 residues. Deletions cut 2 bases from V and 5 bases from J, with 10 bases between. CDR3 coding DNA: TGTGCCAGCAGTTACGCTCCAGGGGATCAGCCCCAGCATTTT. The encoded protein is CASSYAPGDQPQHF.

V gene TRBV5-1 combines with J gene TRBJ1-2, with 9 bases identical to TRBD1. CDR3 length: 18 amino acids. CDR1 and CDR2 from the germline V gene are SGHRS and YFSETQ. The junction had 13 bases not matched to a gene; V was cut back by 1 base and J by 3 bases. CDR3 region: CASSLQGQGSRGDYGYTF. CDR3 in DNA: TGCGCCAGCAGCTTGCAGGGACAGGGATCCCGCGGAGACTATGGCTACACCTTC.

The chain recombines TRBV2 with TRBJ1-4, with D unclear. The CDR3 consists of 14 residues. The V gene's germline CDR1 is SNHLY and CDR2 FYNNEI. V lost 6 bases to trimming and J lost 10 bases, with 18 bases between them. CDR3 nucleotides: TGTGCCAGCAGGGTTAGGCGGGAGTCCGGAAAACTGTTTTTT. It yields the protein CASRVRRESGKLFF.

This clone was detected only a few times. The chain employs TRBV7-9 and TRBJ1-2; possibly TRBD1 for D (5 bases). Looked up from germline, CDR1 is SEHNR and CDR2 is FQNEAQ (reference sequence). The CDR3 has 12 residues. V dropped 5 bases and J dropped 7 bases, with 11 bases sitting between them. CDR3 loop: CASSDRGSGYTF. In DNA form, the CDR3 reads TGTGCCAGCAGCGATAGGGGTAGTGGCTACACCTTC. Full variable domain (missing parts from reference TRBV7-9 and TRBJ1-2): DTGVSQNPRHKITKRGQNVTFRCDPISEHNRLYWYRQTLGQGPEFLTYFQNEAQLEKSRLLSDRFSAERPKGSFSTLEIQRTEQGDSAMYLCASSDRGSGYTFGSGTRLTVV.

The rearrangement joins TRBV7-9 to TRBJ1-2; no reliable D call. V lost 2 bases to trimming and J lost 3 bases, with 10 bases between them. The CDR3 is 14 amino acids. Per germline, CDR1 SEHNR and CDR2 FQNEAQ (reference sequence). The DNA of the CDR3 is TGTGCCAGCAGCTTATCGCTAGAGGACTATGGCTACACCTTC. Translating gives CASSLSLEDYGYTF.